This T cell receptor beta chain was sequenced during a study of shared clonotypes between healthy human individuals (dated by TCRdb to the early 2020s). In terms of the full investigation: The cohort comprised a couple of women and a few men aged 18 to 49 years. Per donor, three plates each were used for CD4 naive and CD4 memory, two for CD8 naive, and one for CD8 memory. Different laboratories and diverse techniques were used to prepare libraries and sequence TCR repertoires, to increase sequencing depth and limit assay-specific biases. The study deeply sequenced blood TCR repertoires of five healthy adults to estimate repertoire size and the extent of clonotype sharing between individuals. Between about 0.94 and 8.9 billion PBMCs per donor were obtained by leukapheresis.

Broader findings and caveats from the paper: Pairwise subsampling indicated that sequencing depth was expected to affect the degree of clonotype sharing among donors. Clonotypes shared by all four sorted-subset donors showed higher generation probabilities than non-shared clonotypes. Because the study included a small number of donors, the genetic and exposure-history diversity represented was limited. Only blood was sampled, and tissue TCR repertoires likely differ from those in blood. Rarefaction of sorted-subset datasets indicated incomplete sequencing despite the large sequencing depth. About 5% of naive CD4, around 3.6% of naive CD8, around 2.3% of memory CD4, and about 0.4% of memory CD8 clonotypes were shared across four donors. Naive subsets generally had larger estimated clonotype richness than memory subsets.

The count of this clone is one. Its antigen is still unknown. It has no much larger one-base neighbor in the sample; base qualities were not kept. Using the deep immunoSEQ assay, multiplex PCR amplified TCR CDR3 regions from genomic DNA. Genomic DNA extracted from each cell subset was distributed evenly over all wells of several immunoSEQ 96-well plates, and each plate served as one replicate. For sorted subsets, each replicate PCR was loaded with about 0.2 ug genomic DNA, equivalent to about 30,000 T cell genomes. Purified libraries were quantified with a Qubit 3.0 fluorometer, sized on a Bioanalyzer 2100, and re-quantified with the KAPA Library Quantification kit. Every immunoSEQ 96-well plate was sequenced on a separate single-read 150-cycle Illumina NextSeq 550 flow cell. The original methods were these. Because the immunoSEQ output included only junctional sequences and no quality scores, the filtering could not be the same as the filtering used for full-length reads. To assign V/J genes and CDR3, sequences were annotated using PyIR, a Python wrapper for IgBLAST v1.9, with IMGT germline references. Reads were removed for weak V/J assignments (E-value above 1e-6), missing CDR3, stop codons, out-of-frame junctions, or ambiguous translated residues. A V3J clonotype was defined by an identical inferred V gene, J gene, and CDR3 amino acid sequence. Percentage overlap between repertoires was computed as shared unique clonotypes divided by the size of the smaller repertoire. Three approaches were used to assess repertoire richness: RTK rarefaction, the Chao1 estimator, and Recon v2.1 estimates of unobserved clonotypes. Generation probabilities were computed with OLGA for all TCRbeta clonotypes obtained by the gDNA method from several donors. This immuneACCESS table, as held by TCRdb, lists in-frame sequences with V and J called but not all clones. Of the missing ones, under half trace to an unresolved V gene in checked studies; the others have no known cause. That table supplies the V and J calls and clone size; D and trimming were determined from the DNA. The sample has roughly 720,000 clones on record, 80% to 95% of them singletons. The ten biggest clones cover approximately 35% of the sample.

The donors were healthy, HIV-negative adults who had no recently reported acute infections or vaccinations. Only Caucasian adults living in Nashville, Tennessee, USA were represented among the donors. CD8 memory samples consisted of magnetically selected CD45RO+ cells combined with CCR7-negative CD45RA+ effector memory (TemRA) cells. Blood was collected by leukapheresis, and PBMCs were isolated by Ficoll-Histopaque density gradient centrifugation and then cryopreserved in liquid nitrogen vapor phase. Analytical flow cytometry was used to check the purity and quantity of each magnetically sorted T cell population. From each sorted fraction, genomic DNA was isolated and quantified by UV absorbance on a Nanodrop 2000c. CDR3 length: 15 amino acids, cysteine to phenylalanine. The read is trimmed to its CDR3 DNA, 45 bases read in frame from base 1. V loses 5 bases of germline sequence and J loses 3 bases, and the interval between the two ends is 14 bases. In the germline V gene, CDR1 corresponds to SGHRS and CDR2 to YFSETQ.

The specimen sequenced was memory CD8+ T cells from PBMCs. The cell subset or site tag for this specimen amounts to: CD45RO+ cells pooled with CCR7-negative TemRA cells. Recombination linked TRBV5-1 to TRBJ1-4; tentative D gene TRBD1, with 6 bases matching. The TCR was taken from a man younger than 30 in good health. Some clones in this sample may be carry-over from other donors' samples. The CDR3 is CASSFVGAPNEKLFF. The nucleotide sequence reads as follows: TGCGCCAGCAGTTTTGTGGGGGCCCCTAATGAAAAACTGTTTTTT.